Given below is one T cell receptor beta chain in context. As yet, its antigen is unknown. These data originate in a study of shared clonotypes between healthy human individuals. Germline loops: CDR1 SGHNT, CDR2 YYREEE (reference sequence). Trimming shortened V by 4 bases and J by 1 base, and 11 bases separated the two germline ends. CDR3 length: 15 amino acids. Deep-level settings were used for running the assay. Generated by immunoSEQ multiplex PCR, the TCRdb table keeps only in-frame clones and is missing some. The sample yields nearly 1 million clones, over 75% seen once. Study findings and constraints: Across a handful of donors, naive CD4 shared around 5.3%, naive CD8 more than 3%, memory CD4 2.3%, memory CD8 more than 0.35%.

This chain links TRBV5-4 with TRBJ2-2; weak D call: TRBD2 (6 bases). Sequenced: memory CD4+ T cells sorted from blood. Specified subset: CD45RA-negative fraction. The TCR sequence derives from a young man in good health. CDR3 loop: CASSPGLQNTGELFF. The CDR3 DNA sequence: TGTGCCAGCAGCCCCGGACTACAGAACACCGGGGAGCTGTTTTTT.